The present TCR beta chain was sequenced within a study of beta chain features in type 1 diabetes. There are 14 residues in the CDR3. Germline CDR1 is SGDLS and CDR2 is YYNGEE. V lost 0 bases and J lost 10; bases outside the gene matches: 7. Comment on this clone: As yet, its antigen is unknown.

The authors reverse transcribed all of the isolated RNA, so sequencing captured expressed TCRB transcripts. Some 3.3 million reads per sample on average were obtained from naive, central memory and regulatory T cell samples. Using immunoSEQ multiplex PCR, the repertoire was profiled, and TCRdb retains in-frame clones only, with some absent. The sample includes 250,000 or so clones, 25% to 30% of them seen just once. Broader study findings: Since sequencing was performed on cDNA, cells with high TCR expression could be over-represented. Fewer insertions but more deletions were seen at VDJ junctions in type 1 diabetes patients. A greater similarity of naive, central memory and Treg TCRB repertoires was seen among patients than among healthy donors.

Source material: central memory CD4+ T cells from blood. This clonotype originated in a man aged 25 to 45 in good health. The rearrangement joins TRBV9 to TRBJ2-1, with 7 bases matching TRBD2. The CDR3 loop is CASSVGVSGGEQFF. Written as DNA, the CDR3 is TGTGCCAGCAGCGTAGGGGTTTCGGGGGGAGAGCAGTTCTTC.